Included here is one T cell receptor beta chain sequence, with context. As yet, its antigen is unknown. This entry comes from a study of Ad26.COV2.S vaccination and SARS-CoV-2 variants. Study in general: Once or twice, 56 days apart, Ad26.COV2.S was delivered intramuscularly.

Sequenced by immunoSEQ multiplex PCR; TCRdb stores in-frame clones only, minus some. The data show approximately 480,000 clones, with around 85% seen just once and 9.5% to 15% held by the top ten. Germline CDR1 and CDR2: LNHDA and SQIVND (reference sequence). V shed 5 bases and J 4 bases; nucleotides not matched to a gene: 9. The CDR3 consists of 17 residues. Treatment: roughly 18 received Ad26.COV2.S at low or high dose, single or two shots; 5 received placebo; per-sample allocation not given. The samples were gathered on day 63 after the first injection of vaccine or placebo. Wuhan-strain SARS-CoV-2 spike was expressed by the Ad26 vector that made up the vaccine. Regarding the study as a whole: Greater spike-specific TCR breadth was seen in vaccine recipients than in placebo recipients.

The sequence derives from a person aged 18 to 59 who received the Ad26.COV2.S COVID-19 vaccine or a placebo. The chain employs TRBV19 and TRBJ2-6; 9 bases map to TRBD1. This specimen was peripheral blood, taken in a trial of Ad26.COV2.S vaccine versus placebo. CDR3 protein: CASSVGTGRSGANVLTF. CDR3 nucleotide sequence: TGTGCCAGTAGTGTCGGGACAGGGCGCTCAGGGGCCAACGTCCTGACTTTC.